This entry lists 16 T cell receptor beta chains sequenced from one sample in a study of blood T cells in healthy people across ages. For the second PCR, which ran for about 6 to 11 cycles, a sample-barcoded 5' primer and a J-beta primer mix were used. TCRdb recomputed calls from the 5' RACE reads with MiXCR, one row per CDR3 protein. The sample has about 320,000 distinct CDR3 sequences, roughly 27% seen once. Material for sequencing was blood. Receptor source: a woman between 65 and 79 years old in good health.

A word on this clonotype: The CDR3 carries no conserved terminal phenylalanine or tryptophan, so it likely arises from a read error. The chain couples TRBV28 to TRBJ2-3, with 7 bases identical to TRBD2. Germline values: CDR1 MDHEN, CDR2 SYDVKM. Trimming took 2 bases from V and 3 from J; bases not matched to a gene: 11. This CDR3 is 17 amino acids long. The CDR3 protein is CASSLGGRAGETDTQYL. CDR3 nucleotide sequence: TGTGCCAGCAGTTTAGGCGGGCGCGCGGGAGAAACAGATACGCAGTATCTT.

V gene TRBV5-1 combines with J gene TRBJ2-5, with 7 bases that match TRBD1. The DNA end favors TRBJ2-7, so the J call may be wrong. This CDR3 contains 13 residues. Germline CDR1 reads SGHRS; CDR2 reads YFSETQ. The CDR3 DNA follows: TGCGCCAGCAGCGGAACAGGGGTATACGAGCAGTACTTC. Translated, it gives CASSGTGVYEQYF.

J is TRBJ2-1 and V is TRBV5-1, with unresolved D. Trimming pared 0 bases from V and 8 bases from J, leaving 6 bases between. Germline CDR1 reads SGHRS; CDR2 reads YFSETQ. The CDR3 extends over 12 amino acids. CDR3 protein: CASSLERHEQFF. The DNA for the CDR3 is TGCGCCAGCAGCTTGGAACGCCATGAGCAGTTCTTC.

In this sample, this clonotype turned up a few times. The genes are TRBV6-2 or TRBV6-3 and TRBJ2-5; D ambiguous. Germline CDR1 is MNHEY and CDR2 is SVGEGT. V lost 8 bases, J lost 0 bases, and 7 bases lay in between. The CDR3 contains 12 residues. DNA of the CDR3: TGTGCCAGCCATAACTACCAAGAGACCCAGTACTTC. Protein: CASHNYQETQYF.

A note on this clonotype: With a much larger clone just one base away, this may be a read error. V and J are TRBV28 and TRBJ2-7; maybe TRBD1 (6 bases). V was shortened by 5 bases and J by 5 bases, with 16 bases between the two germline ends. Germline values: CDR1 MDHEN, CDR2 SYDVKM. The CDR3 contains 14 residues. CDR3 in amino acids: CASSTPGQKDEQYF. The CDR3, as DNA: TGTGCCAGCAGTACCCCGGGACAAAAGGACGAGCAGTACTTC.

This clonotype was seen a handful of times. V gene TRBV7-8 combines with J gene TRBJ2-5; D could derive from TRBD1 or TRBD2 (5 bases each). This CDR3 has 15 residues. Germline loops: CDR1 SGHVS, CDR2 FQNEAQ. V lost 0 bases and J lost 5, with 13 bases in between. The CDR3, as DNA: TGTGCCAGCAGCTTAGCAGGGCGCAGGGAGGAGACCCAGTACTTC. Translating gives CASSLAGRREETQYF.

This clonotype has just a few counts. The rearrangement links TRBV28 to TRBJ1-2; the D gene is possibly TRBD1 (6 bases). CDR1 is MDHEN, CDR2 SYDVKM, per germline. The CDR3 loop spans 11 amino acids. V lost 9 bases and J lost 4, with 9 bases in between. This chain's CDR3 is CASGQRYGYTF. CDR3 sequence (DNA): TGTGCCAGTGGACAGCGCTATGGCTACACCTTC.

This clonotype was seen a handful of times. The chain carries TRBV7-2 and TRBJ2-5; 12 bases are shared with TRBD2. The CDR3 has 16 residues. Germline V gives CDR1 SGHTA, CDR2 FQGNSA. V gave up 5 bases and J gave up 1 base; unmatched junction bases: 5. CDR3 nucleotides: TGTGCCAGCAGCCCGGGGACTAGCGGGTTCCAAGAGACCCAGTACTTC. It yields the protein CASSPGTSGFQETQYF.

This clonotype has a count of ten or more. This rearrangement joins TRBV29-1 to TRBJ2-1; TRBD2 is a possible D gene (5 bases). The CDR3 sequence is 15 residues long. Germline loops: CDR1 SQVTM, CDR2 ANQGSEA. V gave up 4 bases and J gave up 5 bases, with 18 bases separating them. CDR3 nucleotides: TGCAGCGTTGCCCTAGCCCGACTTTATAACAATGAGCAGTTCTTC. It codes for CSVALARLYNNEQFF.

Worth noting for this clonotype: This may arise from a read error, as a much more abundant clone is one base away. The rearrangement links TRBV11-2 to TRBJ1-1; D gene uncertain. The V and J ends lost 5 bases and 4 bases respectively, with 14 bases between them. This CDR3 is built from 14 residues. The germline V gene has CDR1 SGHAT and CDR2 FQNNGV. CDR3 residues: CASSGVGKSTEAFF. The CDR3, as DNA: TGTGCCAGCAGCGGGGTAGGGAAGTCCACTGAAGCTTTCTTT.

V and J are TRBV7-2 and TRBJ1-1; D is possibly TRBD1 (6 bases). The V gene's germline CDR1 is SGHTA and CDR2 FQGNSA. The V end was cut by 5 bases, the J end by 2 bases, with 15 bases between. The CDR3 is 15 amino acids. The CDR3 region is CASSPRGGRNTEAFF. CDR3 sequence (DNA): TGTGCCAGCAGCCCCCGGGGGGGGCGTAACACTGAAGCTTTCTTT.

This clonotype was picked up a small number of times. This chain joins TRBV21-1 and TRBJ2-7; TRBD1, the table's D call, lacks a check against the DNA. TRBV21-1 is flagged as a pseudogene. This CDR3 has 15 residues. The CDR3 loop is CASSKAGQVGHEQYF. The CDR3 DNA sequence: TGTGCCAGCAGCAAAGCCGGCCAGGTGGGCCACGAGCAGTACTTC.

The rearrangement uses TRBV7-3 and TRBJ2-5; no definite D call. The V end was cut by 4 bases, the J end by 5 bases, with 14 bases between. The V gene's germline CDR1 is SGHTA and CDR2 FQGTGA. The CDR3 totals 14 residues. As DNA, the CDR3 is TGTGCCAGCAGCTGTGGGCCTAGAGTGGAGACCCAGTACTTC. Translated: CASSCGPRVETQYF.

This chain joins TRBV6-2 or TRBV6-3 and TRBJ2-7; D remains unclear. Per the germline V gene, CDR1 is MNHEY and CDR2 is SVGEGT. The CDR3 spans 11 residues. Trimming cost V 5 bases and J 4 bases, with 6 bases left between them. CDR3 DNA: TGTGCCAGCAGTGACGCGTACGAGCAGTACTTC. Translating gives CASSDAYEQYF.

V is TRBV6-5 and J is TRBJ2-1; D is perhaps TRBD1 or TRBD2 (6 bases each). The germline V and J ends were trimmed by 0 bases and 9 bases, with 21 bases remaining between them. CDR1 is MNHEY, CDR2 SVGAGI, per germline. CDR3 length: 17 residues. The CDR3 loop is CASSYSSSGGSSSEQFF. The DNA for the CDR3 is TGTGCCAGCAGTTACTCCTCTTCCGGGGGCTCGAGCAGTGAGCAGTTCTTC.

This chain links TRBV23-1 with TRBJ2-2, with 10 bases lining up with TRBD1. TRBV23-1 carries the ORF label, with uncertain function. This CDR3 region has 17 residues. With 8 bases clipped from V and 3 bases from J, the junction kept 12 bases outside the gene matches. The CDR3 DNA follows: TGCGCCAGCGGCGACAGGGGGCGATTAAGGGACACCGGGGAGCTGTTTTTT. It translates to CASGDRGRLRDTGELFF.